The clone carrying this TCR beta chain was detected once. The source of the sample is a study of blood T cell repertoires in COVID-19. Study at large: Acute and convalescent COVID-19 samples came from the United States, Italy and Spain. PBMCs, B-cell-depleted T cells, or T cells were the source of the cDNA or gDNA that made up the material.

Source study methods: How many nucleated cells were present was estimated from reference gene primer amplification. Profiled with immunoSEQ multiplex PCR; TCRdb holds only in-frame clones, not every one. The V and J calls and clone size are taken from that table; D and trimming were inferred from the DNA. The sample records about 170,000 clones, about 86% being singletons. The V end lost 0 bases, the J end lost 1 base, and 4 bases lay between the germline ends. The germline gives CDR1 SGHDT, CDR2 YYEEEE. The CDR3 totals 13 residues. The origin of this receptor is a man aged 45-65 years with active or convalescent COVID-19. The specimen was peripheral blood. This rearrangement joins TRBV5-6 to TRBJ2-5, with no clear D. The CDR3 is CASSLELQETQYF. CDR3 coding DNA: TGTGCCAGCAGCTTGGAACTCCAAGAGACCCAGTACTTC. The full variable domain, in which reference TRBV5-6 and TRBJ2-5 provide the parts outside the CDR3, is DAGVTQSPTHLIKTRGQQVTLRCSPKSGHDTVSWYQQALGQGPQFIFQYYEEEERQRGNFPDRFSGHQFPNYSSELNVNALLLGDSALYLCASSLELQETQYFGPGTRLLVL.